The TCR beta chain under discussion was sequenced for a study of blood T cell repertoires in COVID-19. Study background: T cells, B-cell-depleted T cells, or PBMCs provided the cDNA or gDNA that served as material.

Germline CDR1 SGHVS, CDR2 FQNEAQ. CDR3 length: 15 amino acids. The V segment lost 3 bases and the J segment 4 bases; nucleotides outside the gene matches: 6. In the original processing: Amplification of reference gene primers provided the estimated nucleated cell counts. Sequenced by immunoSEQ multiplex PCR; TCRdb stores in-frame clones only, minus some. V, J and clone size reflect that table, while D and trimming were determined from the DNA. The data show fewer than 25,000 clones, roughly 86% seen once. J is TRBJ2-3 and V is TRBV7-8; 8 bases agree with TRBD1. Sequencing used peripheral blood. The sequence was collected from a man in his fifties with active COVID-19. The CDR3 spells CASSFQGAISDTQYF. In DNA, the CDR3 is TGTGCCAGCAGCTTCCAGGGGGCGATATCAGATACGCAGTATTTT.